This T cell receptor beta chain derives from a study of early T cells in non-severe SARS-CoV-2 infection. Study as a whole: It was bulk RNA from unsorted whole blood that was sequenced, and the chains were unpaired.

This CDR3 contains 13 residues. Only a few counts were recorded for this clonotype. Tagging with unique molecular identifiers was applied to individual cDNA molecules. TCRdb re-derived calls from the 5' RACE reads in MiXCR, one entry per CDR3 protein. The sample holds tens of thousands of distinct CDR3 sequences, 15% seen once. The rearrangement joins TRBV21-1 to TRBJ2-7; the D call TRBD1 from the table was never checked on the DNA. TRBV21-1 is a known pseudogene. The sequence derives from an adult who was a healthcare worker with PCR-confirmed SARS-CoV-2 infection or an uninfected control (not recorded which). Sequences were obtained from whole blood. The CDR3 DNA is TGTGCCAGCTCTGGACAGGGGGCCTACGAGCAGTACTTC. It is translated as CASSGQGAYEQYF.